This T cell receptor (beta chain) was documented in a study of tumor-infiltrating lymphocytes in localized non-small cell lung cancer. As for the study in general: From each patient, both tumor and uninvolved lung, non-adjacent to tumor, were sampled. Study-level findings and limits: Technical variation could not be separated from intratumor heterogeneity here.

Sequencing used immunoSEQ multiplex PCR; TCRdb keeps in-frame clones, though not all of them. The sample has around 16,000 clones, roughly 78% seen once. The CDR3 length is 13 residues. Looked up from germline, CDR1 is SGHRS and CDR2 is YFSETQ. V was trimmed by 1 base and J by 4 bases, leaving 9 bases between them. Only one count was recorded for this clone. No antigen is known for it. Sequencing was done on a sample of lung tumor tissue. The TCR sequence derives from a human donor with non-small cell lung cancer. This chain joins TRBV5-1 and TRBJ2-7, with D maybe TRBD1 (5 bases). Here the CDR3 DNA reads TGCGCCAGCAGCTTGTTAGGGGATTACGAGCAGTACTTC. Translation: CASSLLGDYEQYF.